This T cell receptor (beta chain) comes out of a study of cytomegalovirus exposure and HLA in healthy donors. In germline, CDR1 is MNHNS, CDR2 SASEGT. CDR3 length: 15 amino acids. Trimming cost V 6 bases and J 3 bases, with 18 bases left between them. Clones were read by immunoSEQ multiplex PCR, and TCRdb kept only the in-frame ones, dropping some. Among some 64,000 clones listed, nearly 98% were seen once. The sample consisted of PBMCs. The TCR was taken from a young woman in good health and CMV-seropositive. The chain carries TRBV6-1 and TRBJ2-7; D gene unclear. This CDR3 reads CASRSESPASYEQYF. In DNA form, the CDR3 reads TGTGCCAGCAGGAGCGAGTCCCCCGCTAGCTACGAGCAGTACTTC.